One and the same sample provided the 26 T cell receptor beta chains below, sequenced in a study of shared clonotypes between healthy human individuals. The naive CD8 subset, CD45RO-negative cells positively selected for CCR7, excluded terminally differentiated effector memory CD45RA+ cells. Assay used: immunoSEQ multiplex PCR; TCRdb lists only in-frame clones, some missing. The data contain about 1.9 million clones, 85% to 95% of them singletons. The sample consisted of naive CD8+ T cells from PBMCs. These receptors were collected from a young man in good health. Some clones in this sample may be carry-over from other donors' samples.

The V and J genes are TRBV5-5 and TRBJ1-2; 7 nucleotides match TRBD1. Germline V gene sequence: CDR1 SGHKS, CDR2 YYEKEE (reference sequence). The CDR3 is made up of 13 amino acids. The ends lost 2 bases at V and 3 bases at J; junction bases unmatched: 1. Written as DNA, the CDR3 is TGTGCCAGCAGCTTAGGGGGCGACTATGGCTACACCTTC. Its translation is CASSLGGDYGYTF.

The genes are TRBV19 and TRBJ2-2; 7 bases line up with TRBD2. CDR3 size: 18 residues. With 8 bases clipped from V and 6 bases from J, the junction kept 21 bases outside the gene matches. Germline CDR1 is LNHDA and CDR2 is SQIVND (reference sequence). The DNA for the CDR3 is TGTGCCAGTGAGGAGGGCCGTTGGGCGCGGGAGCGTCCCGGGGAGCTGTTTTTT. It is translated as CASEEGRWARERPGELFF.

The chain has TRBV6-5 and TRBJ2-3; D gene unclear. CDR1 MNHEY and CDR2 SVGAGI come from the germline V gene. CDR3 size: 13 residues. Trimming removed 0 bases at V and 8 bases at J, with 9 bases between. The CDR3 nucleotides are TGTGCCAGCAGTTACTCGAACCCTGCTACGCAGTATTTT. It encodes CASSYSNPATQYF.

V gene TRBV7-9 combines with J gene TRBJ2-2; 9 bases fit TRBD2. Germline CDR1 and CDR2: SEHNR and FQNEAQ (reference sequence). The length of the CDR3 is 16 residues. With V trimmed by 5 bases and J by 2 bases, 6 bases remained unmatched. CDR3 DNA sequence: TGTGCCAGCAGCCCAATAGCGGGAGTCAACACCGGGGAGCTGTTTTTT. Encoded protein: CASSPIAGVNTGELFF.

The CDR3 loop reads CASSFGLAGSSGEQFF. The CDR3, as DNA: TGTGCCAGCAGCTTTGGACTAGCGGGGAGTAGTGGTGAGCAGTTCTTC. The chain has TRBV11-2 and TRBJ2-1, with 12 positions matching TRBD2. After removal of 3 bases from V and 9 bases from J, the junction contained 9 bases not matched to a gene. Germline CDR1 and CDR2: SGHAT and FQNNGV. This CDR3 is built from 16 residues.

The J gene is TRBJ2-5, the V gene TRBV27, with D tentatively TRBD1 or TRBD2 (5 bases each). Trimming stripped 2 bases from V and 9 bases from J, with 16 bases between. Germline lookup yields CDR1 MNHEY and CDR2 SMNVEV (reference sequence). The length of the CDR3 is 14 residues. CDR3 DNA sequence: TGTGCCAGCAGTTTAAGCCCCGGGACCGGGGCCCAGTACTTC. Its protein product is CASSLSPGTGAQYF.

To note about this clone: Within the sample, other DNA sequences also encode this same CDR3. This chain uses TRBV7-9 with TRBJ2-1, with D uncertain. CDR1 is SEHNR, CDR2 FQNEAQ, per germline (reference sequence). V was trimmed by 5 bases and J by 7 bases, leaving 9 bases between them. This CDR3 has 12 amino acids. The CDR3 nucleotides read TGTGCCAGCAGCCTGAGCGTGAATGAGCAGTTCTTC. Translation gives CASSLSVNEQFF.

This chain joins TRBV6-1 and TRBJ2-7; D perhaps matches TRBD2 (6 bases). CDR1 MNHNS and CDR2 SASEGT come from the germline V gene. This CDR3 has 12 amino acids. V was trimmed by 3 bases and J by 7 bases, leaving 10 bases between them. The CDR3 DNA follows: TGTGCCAGCAGTGATAGGGGAGGTGAGCAGTACTTC. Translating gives CASSDRGGEQYF.

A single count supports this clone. The CDR3 loop reads CASSYSKVRGTEAFF. As DNA, the CDR3 is TGTGCCAGCAGTTACTCTAAGGTACGGGGCACTGAAGCTTTCTTT. The J gene is TRBJ1-1, the V gene TRBV6-5; no firm D call. The V and J ends lost 0 bases and 4 bases respectively, with 12 bases between them. Germline CDR1 MNHEY, CDR2 SVGAGI. CDR3 length: 15 amino acids.

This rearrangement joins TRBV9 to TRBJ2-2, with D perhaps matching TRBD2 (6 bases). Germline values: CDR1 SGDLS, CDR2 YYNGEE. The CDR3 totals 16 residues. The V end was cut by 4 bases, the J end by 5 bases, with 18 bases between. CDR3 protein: CASSPGPTGGTGELFF. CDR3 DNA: TGTGCCAGCAGCCCGGGACCCACCGGGGGAACCGGGGAGCTGTTTTTT.

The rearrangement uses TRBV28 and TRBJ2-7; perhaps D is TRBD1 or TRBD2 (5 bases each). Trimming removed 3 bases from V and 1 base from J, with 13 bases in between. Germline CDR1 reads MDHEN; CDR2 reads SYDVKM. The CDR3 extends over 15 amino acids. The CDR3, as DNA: TGTGCCAGCAGTTTCATAGGGACGCCATCCTACGAGCAGTACTTC. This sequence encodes CASSFIGTPSYEQYF.

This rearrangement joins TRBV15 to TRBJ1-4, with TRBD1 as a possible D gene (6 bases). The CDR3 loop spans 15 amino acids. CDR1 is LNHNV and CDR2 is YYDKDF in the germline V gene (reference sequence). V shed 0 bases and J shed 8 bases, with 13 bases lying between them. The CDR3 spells CATSREDRPTEKLFF. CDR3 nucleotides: TGTGCCACCAGCAGAGAAGACAGGCCTACAGAAAAACTGTTTTTT.

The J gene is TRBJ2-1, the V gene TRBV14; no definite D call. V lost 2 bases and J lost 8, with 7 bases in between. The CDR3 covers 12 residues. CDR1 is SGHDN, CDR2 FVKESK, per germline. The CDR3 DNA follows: TGTGCCAGCAGCCAATCTAGGGATGAGCAGTTCTTC. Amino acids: CASSQSRDEQFF.

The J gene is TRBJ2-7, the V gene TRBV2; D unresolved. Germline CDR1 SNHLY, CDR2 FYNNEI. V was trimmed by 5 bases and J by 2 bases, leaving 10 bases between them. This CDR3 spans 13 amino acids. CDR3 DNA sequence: TGTGCCAGCAGTTTAGGCCAAACCTACGAGCAGTACTTC. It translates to CASSLGQTYEQYF.

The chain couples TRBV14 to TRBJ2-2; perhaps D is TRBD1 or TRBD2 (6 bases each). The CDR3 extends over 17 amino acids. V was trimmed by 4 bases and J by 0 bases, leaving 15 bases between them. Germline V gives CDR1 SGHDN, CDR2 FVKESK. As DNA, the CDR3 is TGTGCCAGCAGCCCAACGGCGAGGGGGGCGAACACCGGGGAGCTGTTTTTT. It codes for CASSPTARGANTGELFF. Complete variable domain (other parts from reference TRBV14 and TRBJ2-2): EAGVTQFPSHSVIEKGQTVTLRCDPISGHDNLYWYRRVMGKEIKFLLHFVKESKQDESGMPNNRFLAERTGGTYSTLKVQPAELEDSGVYFCASSPTARGANTGELFFGEGSRLTVL.

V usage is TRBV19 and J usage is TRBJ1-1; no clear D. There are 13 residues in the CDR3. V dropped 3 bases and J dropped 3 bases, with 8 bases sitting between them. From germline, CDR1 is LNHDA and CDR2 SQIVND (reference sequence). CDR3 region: CASSMAVHTEAFF. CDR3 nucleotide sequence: TGTGCCAGTAGTATGGCCGTGCACACTGAAGCTTTCTTT.

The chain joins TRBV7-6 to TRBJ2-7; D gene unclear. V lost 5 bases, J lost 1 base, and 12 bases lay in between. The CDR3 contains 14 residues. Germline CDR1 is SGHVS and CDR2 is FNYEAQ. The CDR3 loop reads CASSRLGDSYEQYF. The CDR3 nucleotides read TGTGCCAGCAGCCGTTTAGGAGATTCCTACGAGCAGTACTTC. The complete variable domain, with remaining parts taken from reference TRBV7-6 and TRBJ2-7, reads GAGVSQSPRYKVTKRGQDVALRCDPISGHVSLYWYRQALGQGPEFLTYFNYEAQQDKSGLPNDRFSAERPEGSISTLTIQRTEQRDSAMYRCASSRLGDSYEQYFGPGTRLTVT.

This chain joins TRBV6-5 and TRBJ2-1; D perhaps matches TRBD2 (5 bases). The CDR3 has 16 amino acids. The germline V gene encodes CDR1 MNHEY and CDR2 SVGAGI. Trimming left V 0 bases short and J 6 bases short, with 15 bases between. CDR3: CASSYSSGKLINEQFF. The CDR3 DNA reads TGTGCCAGCAGTTACTCTTCCGGGAAACTAATCAATGAGCAGTTCTTC.

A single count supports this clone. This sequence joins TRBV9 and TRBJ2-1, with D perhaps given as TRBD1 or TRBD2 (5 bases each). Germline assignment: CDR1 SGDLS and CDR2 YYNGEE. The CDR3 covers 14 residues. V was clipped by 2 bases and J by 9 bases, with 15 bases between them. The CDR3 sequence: CASSVLGVEGEQFF. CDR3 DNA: TGTGCCAGCAGCGTTTTAGGGGTTGAGGGTGAGCAGTTCTTC.

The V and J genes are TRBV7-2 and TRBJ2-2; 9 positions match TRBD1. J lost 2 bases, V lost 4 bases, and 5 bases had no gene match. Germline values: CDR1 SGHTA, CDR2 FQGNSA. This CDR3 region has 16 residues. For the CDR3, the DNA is TGTGCCAGCAGCTCCCGGGACAGGGACAACACCGGGGAGCTGTTTTTT. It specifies CASSSRDRDNTGELFF.

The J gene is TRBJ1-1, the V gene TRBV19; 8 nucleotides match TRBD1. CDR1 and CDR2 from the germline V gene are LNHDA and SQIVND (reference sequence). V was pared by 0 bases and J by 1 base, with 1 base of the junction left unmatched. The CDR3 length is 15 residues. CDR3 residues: CASSIDGQGNTEAFF. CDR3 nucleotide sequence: TGTGCCAGTAGTATAGACGGACAGGGGAACACTGAAGCTTTCTTT.

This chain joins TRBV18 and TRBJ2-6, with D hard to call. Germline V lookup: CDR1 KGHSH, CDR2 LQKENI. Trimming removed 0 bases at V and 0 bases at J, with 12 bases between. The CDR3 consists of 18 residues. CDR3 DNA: TGTGCCAGCTCACCACCGCCGAGGCCTTACTCTGGGGCCAACGTCCTGACTTTC. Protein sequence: CASSPPPRPYSGANVLTF.

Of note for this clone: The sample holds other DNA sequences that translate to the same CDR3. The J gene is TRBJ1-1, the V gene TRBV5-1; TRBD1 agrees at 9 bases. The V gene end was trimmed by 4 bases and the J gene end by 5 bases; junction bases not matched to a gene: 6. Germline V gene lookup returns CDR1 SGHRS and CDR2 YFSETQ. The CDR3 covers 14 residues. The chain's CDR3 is CASSLTGGGTEAFF. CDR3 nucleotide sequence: TGCGCCAGCAGCCTCACAGGGGGCGGGACTGAAGCTTTCTTT.

CDR3 residues: CASSTRDRDTGELFF. CDR3 DNA: TGTGCCAGCAGCACCCGGGACAGGGACACCGGGGAGCTGTTTTTT. The chain uses TRBV11-3 and TRBJ2-2, with 9 bases that match TRBD1. The CDR3 loop spans 15 amino acids. CDR1 is SGHNT and CDR2 is YENEEA in the germline V gene. J gave up 3 bases and V 5 bases, and 4 bases lay outside the gene matches.

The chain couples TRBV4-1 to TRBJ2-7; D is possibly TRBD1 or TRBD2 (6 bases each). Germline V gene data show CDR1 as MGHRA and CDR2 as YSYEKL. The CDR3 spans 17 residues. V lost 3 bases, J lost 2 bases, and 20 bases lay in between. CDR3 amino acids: CASSQAGGGAVAYEQYF. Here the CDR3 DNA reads TGCGCCAGCAGCCAGGCCGGAGGGGGAGCGGTGGCCTACGAGCAGTACTTC.

The CDR3 region has the DNA TGTGCCAGCAGGGCACCCGGGGAGCAGTTCTTC. This translates into CASRAPGEQFF. The J gene is TRBJ2-1, the V gene TRBV6-1, with unresolved D. The germline V gene encodes CDR1 MNHNS and CDR2 SASEGT. The CDR3 loop spans 11 amino acids. V lost 6 bases and J lost 10, with 10 bases in between.